This T cell receptor beta chain is from a study of cytomegalovirus exposure and HLA in healthy donors. V lost 5 bases and J lost 7; bases outside the gene matches: 12. The germline CDR1 and CDR2 sequences are MDHEN and SYDVKM. The CDR3 runs to 16 residues. Primers included in the PCR were 60 Vbeta and 13 Jbeta primers. Method: immunoSEQ multiplex PCR; TCRdb's copy keeps in-frame clones and lacks some. The sample has 95,000 to 100,000 clones; 65% to 85% are singletons. The clonotype originates from a man aged 50 or older in good health and CMV-seronegative. The chain carries TRBV28 and TRBJ1-5; 9 nucleotides line up with TRBD1. The sequencing input was PBMCs. CDR3 coding DNA: TGTGCCAGCAGTCCTCCGGGACAGGGAGTAAGGCAGCCCCAGCATTTT. It translates to CASSPPGQGVRQPQHF.